This TCR beta chain was obtained from a study of OX40 agonist ivuxolimab in advanced cancers. Study information: Across the patients, intravenous ivuxolimab was delivered every 2 weeks at 0.01 to 10 mg/kg. Aged about 23 to 90 with a mean of about 60 years, they were less than 90% male.

Sequenced by immunoSEQ multiplex PCR; TCRdb stores in-frame clones only, minus some. There are 100,000 or so clones in the sample; around 87% occur only once, and under 0.35% lies in the top ten. Per germline, CDR1 GTSNPN and CDR2 SVGIG (reference sequence). V shed 2 bases, J shed 5 bases, and the junction held 8 bases outside the gene matches. CDR3 size: 16 residues. This clone was seen just once. Material: CD4+ or CD8+ T cells sorted from blood, obtained in a trial of the OX40 agonist ivuxolimab. The receptor was isolated from an adult with an advanced solid tumor such as melanoma, head and neck, liver or kidney cancer. V and J are TRBV30 and TRBJ2-3; 12 bases align to TRBD2. CDR3 DNA: TGTGCCTGGAGTAGAACTAGCGGGGGGCCGAGAGATACGCAGTATTTT. Translated, it gives CAWSRTSGGPRDTQYF.